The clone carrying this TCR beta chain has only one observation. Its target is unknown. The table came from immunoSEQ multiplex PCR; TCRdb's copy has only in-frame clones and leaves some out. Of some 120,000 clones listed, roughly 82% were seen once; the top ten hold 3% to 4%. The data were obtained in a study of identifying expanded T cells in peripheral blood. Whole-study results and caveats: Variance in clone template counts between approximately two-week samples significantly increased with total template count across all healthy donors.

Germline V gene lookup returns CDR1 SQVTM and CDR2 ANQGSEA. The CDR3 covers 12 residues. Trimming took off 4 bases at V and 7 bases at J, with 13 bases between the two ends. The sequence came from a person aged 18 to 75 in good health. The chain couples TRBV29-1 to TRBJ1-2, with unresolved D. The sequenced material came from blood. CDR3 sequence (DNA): TGCAGCGTTGTACCTGGGGATGGTGGCTACACCTTC. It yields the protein CSVVPGDGGYTF.